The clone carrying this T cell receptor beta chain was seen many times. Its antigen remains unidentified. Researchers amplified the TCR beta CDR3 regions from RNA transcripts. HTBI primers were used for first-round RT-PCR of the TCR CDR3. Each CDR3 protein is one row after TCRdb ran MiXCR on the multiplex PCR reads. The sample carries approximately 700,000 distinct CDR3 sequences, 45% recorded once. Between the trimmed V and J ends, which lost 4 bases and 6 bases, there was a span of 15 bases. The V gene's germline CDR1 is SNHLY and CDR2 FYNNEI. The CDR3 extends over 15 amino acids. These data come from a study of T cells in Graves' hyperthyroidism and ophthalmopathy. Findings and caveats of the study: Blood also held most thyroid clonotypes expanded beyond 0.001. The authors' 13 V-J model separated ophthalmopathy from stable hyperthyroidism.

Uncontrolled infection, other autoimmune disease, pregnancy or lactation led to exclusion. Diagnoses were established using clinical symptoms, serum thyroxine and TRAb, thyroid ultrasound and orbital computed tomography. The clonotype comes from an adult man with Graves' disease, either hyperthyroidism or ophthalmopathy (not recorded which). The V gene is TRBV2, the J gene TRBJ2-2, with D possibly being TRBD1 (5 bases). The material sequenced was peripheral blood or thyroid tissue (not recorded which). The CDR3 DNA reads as TGTGCCAGCAGTGCAGGCAGGGTGGCCCCCGGGGAGCTGTTTTTT. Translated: CASSAGRVAPGELFF.